The 27 T cell receptor beta chains presented below share a single source sample, sequenced in a study of tumor-infiltrating lymphocytes in primary liver carcinoma. Unsorted whole blood yielded blood RNA, and germline DNA was extracted as well. With 400 to 550 ng total RNA as template and a constant-region primer, TCR beta cDNA was made. Slightly modified ARM-PCR with three nested multiplex PCR rounds yielded TCR beta libraries. Amplification in the first two PCR rounds was performed using TRBV1-TRBV30 forward primers and a C-beta reverse primer for approximately 10 cycles each. TCRdb independently ran MiXCR on the multiplex PCR reads; one entry per CDR3 protein. The sample includes 310,000 or so distinct CDR3 sequences, almost 65% of them seen just once. Material for sequencing was peripheral blood. The receptor source for this set is a man between 40 and 49 years old with primary liver carcinoma and hepatitis B virus infection.

This clonotype was found a few times. A junction end diverges from the germline sequence, so it may reflect a read error. The chain recombines TRBV6-2 or TRBV6-3 with TRBJ2-7; D is perhaps TRBD1 (5 bases). Germline loops: CDR1 MNHEY, CDR2 SVGEGT. The CDR3 loop spans 15 amino acids. CDR3: CASSGDSTVSYEQCF. The CDR3, as DNA: TGTGCCAGCAGTGGAGACTCGACAGTATCCTACGAGCAGTGCTTC.

As for this clonotype: A single base separates this from a much larger clone, so it may be a read error. The chain joins TRBV5-1 to TRBJ2-5; 7 positions agree with TRBD2. From germline, CDR1 is SGHRS and CDR2 YFSETQ. The CDR3 contains 15 residues. The CDR3 DNA reads TGCGCCAGCAGCTTGACGGGAGGTTCCCAAGAGACCCAGCACTTC. Translating gives CASSLTGGSQETQHF.

CDR3 residues: CASESRQGHGYTF. Here the CDR3 DNA reads TGTGCCAGCGAATCGAGACAGGGCCATGGCTACACCTTC. The chain recombines TRBV6-5 with TRBJ1-2, with 7 bases that match TRBD1. Per germline, CDR1 MNHEY and CDR2 SVGAGI. After removal of 8 bases from V and 6 bases from J, the junction contained 9 bases not matched to a gene. CDR3 length: 13 amino acids.

This clonotype was counted many times. CDR3 nucleotides: TGTGCCAGCAGTTCTAGGACCGGGAGCTCTGGAAACACCATATATTTT. It specifies CASSSRTGSSGNTIYF. The gene calls are TRBV12-3 or TRBV12-4 and TRBJ1-3; D call uncertain. Trimming took off 4 bases at V and 0 bases at J, with 13 bases between the two ends. This CDR3 contains 16 residues.

The sample holds many counts of this clonotype. This CDR3 reads CSGKGGGHQETQYF. The DNA of the CDR3 is TGCAGCGGTAAGGGTGGGGGACATCAAGAGACCCAGTACTTC. The chain employs TRBV29-1 and TRBJ2-5; weak D call: TRBD1 (6 bases). CDR1 is SQVTM and CDR2 is ANQGSEA in the germline V gene. This CDR3 spans 14 amino acids. V dropped 7 bases and J dropped 2 bases, with 17 bases sitting between them.

As concerns this clonotype: Its ends do not fully match the called genes, so a read error is possible. The rearrangement links TRBV11-2 to TRBJ2-7, with TRBD2 identical over 7 bases. The germline gives CDR1 SGHAT, CDR2 FQNNGV. This CDR3 is built from 16 residues. The DNA of the CDR3 is TGTGCCAGCAGCTTAAGTTCAGCCGAGGGGACTAAGGAGCAGCACTTC. Its protein is CASSLSSAEGTKEQHF.

V and J are TRBV6-2 or TRBV6-3 and TRBJ2-7; 10 bases align to TRBD1. Germline V gene sequence: CDR1 MNHEY, CDR2 SVGEGT. The CDR3 contains 14 residues. V shed 8 bases, J shed 2 bases, and the junction held 6 bases outside the gene matches. CDR3: CASCRDRGTYEQYF. CDR3 nucleotide sequence: TGTGCCAGCTGCCGGGACAGGGGTACCTACGAGCAGTACTTC.

To note about this clonotype: This may arise from a read error, as a much more abundant clone is one base away. The chain combines TRBV4-2 with TRBJ2-2, with TRBD1 identical over 8 bases. The CDR3 runs 16 residues. Germline loops: CDR1 LGHNA, CDR2 YNFKEQ. In nucleotides, the CDR3 is TGTGCCAGCAACCAAGAAGGGACAGGGAACACCGGGGAGCTGTTTTTT. This encodes CASNQEGTGNTGELFF.

This clonotype has at least ten counts. CDR3 sequence reads: CASGGQGAAGELFF. The CDR3 bases are TGTGCCAGCGGAGGACAGGGGGCGGCCGGGGAGCTGTTTTTT. This chain joins TRBV12-3 or TRBV12-4 and TRBJ2-2; 11 bases fit TRBD1. Trimming removed 8 bases from V and 6 bases from J; junction bases left unmatched: 5. There are 14 residues in the CDR3.

Regarding this clonotype: A read error is possible here, since a much larger clone lies one base away. This chain joins TRBV6-2 or TRBV6-3 and TRBJ1-5; no definite D call. This CDR3 has 13 residues. With 6 bases removed from V and 3 bases from J, the gap between germline ends came to 9 bases. CDR1 MNHEY and CDR2 SVGEGT come from the germline V gene. CDR3 loop: CASRGPDNQPQHF. The DNA for the CDR3 is TGTGCCAGCAGGGGCCCAGACAATCAGCCCCAGCATTTT.

This clonotype was counted at least ten times. The chain is built from TRBV4-1 and TRBJ1-2; D unclear. CDR1 MGHRA and CDR2 YSYEKL come from the germline V gene. With 4 bases removed from V and 2 bases from J, the gap between germline ends came to 8 bases. The CDR3 is made up of 13 amino acids. CDR3 coding DNA: TGCGCCAGCAGCCCCGGCTCAAACTATGGCTACACCTTC. This translates into CASSPGSNYGYTF.

This chain links TRBV5-1 with TRBJ1-5; TRBD1 is a possible D gene (6 bases). Trimming left V 3 bases short and J 6 bases short, with 10 bases between. The CDR3 sequence is 13 residues long. Per germline, CDR1 SGHRS and CDR2 YFSETQ. The DNA of the CDR3 is TGCGCCAGCAGCTCGGACAGTGGTCAGCCCCAGCATTTT. Its protein is CASSSDSGQPQHF.

A word on this clonotype: One base away lies a much larger clone, so this may be a sequencing read error. V and J are TRBV6-5 and TRBJ1-1, with D uncertain. The CDR3 has 14 amino acids. CDR1 and CDR2 from the germline V gene are MNHEY and SVGAGI. The CDR3 here is CAISREGWNTEAFF. In nucleotides, the CDR3 is TGTGCCATCAGTCGAGAGGGATGGAACACTGAAGCTTTCTTT.

On this clonotype itself: This likely comes from a read error, as the CDR3 has no conserved phenylalanine or tryptophan at its end. The gene calls are TRBV10-3 and TRBJ2-1; TRBD2 matches 9 bases. Germline lookup yields CDR1 ENHRY and CDR2 SYGVKD. The CDR3 runs 15 residues. V dropped 10 bases and J dropped 2; count of bases not matched to a gene: 9. CDR3 loop: CATESSGRTYNEQFL. Written as DNA, the CDR3 is TGTGCCACCGAGAGTAGCGGGAGAACCTACAATGAGCAGTTCTTA.

Comment on this clonotype: This clone may be a read error of a much larger clone one base away. The chain links TRBV6-2 or TRBV6-3 to TRBJ1-5; a weak D match, TRBD1 (5 bases). Germline values: CDR1 MNHEY, CDR2 SVGEGT. The CDR3 consists of 12 residues. V was clipped by 7 bases and J by 10 bases, with 14 bases between them. CDR3 DNA: TGTGCCAGCACATCCGTGGGGCTTCCCCAGCATTTT. Protein: CASTSVGLPQHF.

As to this clonotype: A read error is possible here, since a much larger clone lies one base away. The V and J genes are TRBV6-2 or TRBV6-3 and TRBJ1-5; TRBD1 agrees at 7 bases. Judging by the DNA end, TRBJ2-3 fits better; the J call may be wrong. The germline CDR1 and CDR2 sequences are MNHEY and SVGEGT. The CDR3 is 14 amino acids. The CDR3 DNA reads as TGTGCCAGCAAGAGACAGGGAAGCAATCAGCCCCAGTATTTT. Translated, it gives CASKRQGSNQPQYF.

There are many counts of this clonotype. This chain connects TRBV5-1 to TRBJ2-1; 8 bases are a match to TRBD2. This CDR3 contains 15 residues. Germline V gene data show CDR1 as SGHRS and CDR2 as YFSETQ. V shed 3 bases, J shed 1 base, and the junction held 3 bases outside the gene matches. In DNA, the CDR3 is TGCGCCAGCAGCTGGGGACTAGTATCCTACAATGAGCAGTTCTTC. As protein: CASSWGLVSYNEQFF.

In its sample, this clonotype ranks as medium-sized. This chain links TRBV11-2 with TRBJ2-1, with D unresolved. V lost 5 bases to trimming and J lost 7 bases, with 9 bases between them. From germline, CDR1 is SGHAT and CDR2 FQNNGV. The CDR3 length is 12 residues. The CDR3 region has the DNA TGTGCCAGCAGCGAGTGGAATAATGAGCAGTTCTTC. It translates to CASSEWNNEQFF. Full variable domain (remainder filled in from reference TRBV11-2 and TRBJ2-1): EAGVAQSPRYKIIEKRQSVAFWCNPISGHATLYWYQQILGQGPKLLIQFQNNGVVDDSQLPKDRFSAERLKGVDSTLKIQPAKLEDSAVYLCASSEWNNEQFFGPGTRLTVL.

This clonotype was seen only a few times. The V and J genes are TRBV25-1 and TRBJ2-3, with D unclear. Trimming removed 0 bases from V and 2 bases from J, with 12 bases in between. The CDR3 spans 16 residues. Germline V lookup: CDR1 MGHDK, CDR2 SYGVNS. The DNA of the CDR3 is TGTGCCAGCAGTGAATATGGCGGAACAGTCACAGATACGCAGTATTTT. This sequence encodes CASSEYGGTVTDTQYF.

The chain recombines TRBV5-1 with TRBJ2-1; TRBD1 agrees at 10 bases. Germline CDR1 reads SGHRS; CDR2 reads YFSETQ. V trimming: 4 bases; J trimming: 15 bases; junction bases outside the gene matches: 10. The CDR3 spans 13 residues. The CDR3 coding sequence is TGCGCCAGCAGCCAGACAGGGGGCGGAGAGTGGTTCTTC. This sequence encodes CASSQTGGGEWFF.

The chain is built from TRBV28 and TRBJ1-3, with D unclear. The CDR3 spans 13 residues. The germline V gene has CDR1 MDHEN and CDR2 SYDVKM. V lost 7 bases, J lost 0 bases, and 7 bases lay in between. As DNA, the CDR3 is TGTGCCAGCACTTGGAGCTCTGGAAACACCATATATTTT. Protein sequence: CASTWSSGNTIYF.

The sample holds one count of this clonotype. Mismatch with germline at one junction end may stem from a read error. V is TRBV11-1 and J is TRBJ2-2, with D perhaps TRBD2 (5 bases). CDR3 size: 14 residues. From germline, CDR1 is SGHAT and CDR2 FQDESV (reference sequence). The CDR3: CVNSYDENTGELLF. CDR3 in DNA: TGTGTCAACAGCTACGACGAGAACACCGGGGAGCTGTTGTTT.

The V and J genes are TRBV5-1 and TRBJ2-3; TRBD2 matches 9 bases. The CDR3 is 16 amino acids. Per germline, CDR1 SGHRS and CDR2 YFSETQ. The junction had 9 bases not matched to a gene; V was cut back by 3 bases and J by 4 bases. The CDR3 nucleotides read TGCGCCAGCAGCTGGAACATAGCGGGAGTGGCAGATACGCAGTATTTT. Amino acid sequence: CASSWNIAGVADTQYF.

The rearrangement joins TRBV7-9 to TRBJ1-2; no reliable D call. The V and J ends lost 2 bases and 8 bases respectively, with 12 bases between them. The CDR3 is 13 amino acids. CDR1 SEHNR and CDR2 FQNEAQ come from the germline V gene (reference sequence). CDR3 protein: CASSLRRPSGYTF. DNA of the CDR3: TGTGCCAGCAGCTTAAGACGACCGTCAGGCTACACCTTC.

This clonotype appeared once. The junction and the germline gene differ at one end; a read error may be behind it. The chain's CDR3 is CASSALVTDMQYF. In DNA form, the CDR3 reads TGTGCCAGCAGCGCCCTTGTGACAGATATGCAGTATTTT. The chain has TRBV13 and TRBJ2-3; a possible D gene is TRBD1 (5 bases). This CDR3 has 13 residues. The germline CDR1 and CDR2 sequences are PRHDT and FYEKMQ (reference sequence).

V is TRBV7-3 and J is TRBJ2-2, with D unresolved. Trimming cost V 6 bases and J 3 bases, with 8 bases left between them. Germline V CDR1 and CDR2: SGHTA, FQGTGA. The CDR3 is made up of 13 amino acids. Here the CDR3 reads CASRREHTGELFF. CDR3 bases: TGTGCCAGCAGAAGGGAACACACCGGGGAGCTGTTTTTT.

Comment on this clonotype: One end of the junction is discordant with germline, which a read error may explain. The chain has TRBV6-2 or TRBV6-3 and TRBJ1-4, with a possible D match to TRBD1 (6 bases). Per germline, CDR1 MNHEY and CDR2 SVGEGT. The CDR3 extends over 13 amino acids. CDR3: CASSYQRGGKLLF. CDR3 sequence (DNA): TGTGCCAGCAGTTACCAGAGGGGGGGGAAACTGTTGTTT.